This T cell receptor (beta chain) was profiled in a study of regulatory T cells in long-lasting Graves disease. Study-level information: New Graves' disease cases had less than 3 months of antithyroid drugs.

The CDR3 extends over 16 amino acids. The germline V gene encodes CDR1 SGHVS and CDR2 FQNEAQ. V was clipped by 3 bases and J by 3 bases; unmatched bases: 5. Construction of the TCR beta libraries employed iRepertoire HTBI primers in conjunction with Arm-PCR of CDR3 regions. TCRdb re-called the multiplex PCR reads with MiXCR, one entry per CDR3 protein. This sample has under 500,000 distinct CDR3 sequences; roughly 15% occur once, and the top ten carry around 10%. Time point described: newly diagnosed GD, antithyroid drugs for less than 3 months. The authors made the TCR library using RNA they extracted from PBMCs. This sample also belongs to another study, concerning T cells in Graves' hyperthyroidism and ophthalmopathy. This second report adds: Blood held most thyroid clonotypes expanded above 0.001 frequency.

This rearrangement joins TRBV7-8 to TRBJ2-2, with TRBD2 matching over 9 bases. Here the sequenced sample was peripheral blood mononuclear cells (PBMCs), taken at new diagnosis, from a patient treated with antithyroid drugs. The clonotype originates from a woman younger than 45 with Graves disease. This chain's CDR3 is CASSFPTSGYTGELFF. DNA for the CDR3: TGTGCCAGCAGCTTCCCGACTAGCGGCTACACCGGGGAGCTGTTTTTT.